The sequence of this T cell receptor (beta chain) was determined in a study of T cells in Graves' hyperthyroidism and ophthalmopathy. General observations from the study: Ophthalmopathy got predicted by the model a median around 6.6 months before its onset.

This CDR3 contains 18 residues. Germline V CDR1 and CDR2: SGHNT, YENEEA. The trim removed 2 bases at V and 2 bases at J, leaving 12 bases unmatched. Comments on this clonotype: What it binds is not known.

Amplification targeted TCR beta CDR3 regions from RNA transcripts. In the first-round RT-PCR of the TCR CDR3, the HTBI primer set was used. TCRdb recomputed calls from the multiplex PCR reads with MiXCR, one row per CDR3 protein. The sample gives under 250,000 distinct CDR3 sequences, roughly 17% of which show up once; more than 50% is in the top ten. Across 18 months, stable Graves' hyperthyroidism was marked by no progression to ophthalmopathy. Aged 18 to 65, the patients had hyperthyroidism that was newly diagnosed and had lasted under 2 months. Patients showing uncontrolled infection, other autoimmune disease, pregnancy or lactation were ineligible.

V is TRBV11-3 and J is TRBJ1-2; the match to TRBD1 covers 9 bases. The sequence derives from a woman aged 50 to 60 with Graves' hyperthyroidism. The sample taken for sequencing was blood. The CDR3 coding sequence is TGTGCCAGCAGCTTAATCCCCCCGGGACAGGGACCAAACTATGGCTACACCTTC. Residues: CASSLIPPGQGPNYGYTF.